This T cell receptor (beta chain) was obtained from a study of T cells after yellow fever vaccination. In the study overall: SMART-Seq v4 Ultra Low Input prepared libraries from low-cell fractions. Broader study findings: Detected again after the booster were most primary-vaccination clones, at 95% to 98% CD4 and more than 70% CD8.

5'RACE template switching produced TCR cDNA carrying a universal primer site and UMIs. TCRdb analysed the 5' RACE reads with MiXCR anew, one entry per CDR3 protein. The sample shows around 310,000 distinct CDR3 sequences, 3.5% to 4.5% of them seen only once. In the case of this clonotype: What it binds is not known.

The receptor comes from a man aged 18 to 30 who received the YFV17D yellow fever vaccine. Sample: PBMCs, taken 5 days after the yellow fever booster vaccination.

CDR3 sequence: CSASGLTYEQYF. Written as DNA, the CDR3 is TGCAGTGCTAGCGGGCTGACCTACGAGCAGTACTTC. V is TRBV20-1 and J is TRBJ2-7; D unresolved. The CDR3 loop spans 12 amino acids. CDR1 DFQATT and CDR2 SNEGSKA come from the germline V gene (reference sequence). The V and J ends lost 3 bases and 2 bases respectively, with 8 bases between them.